The 17 T cell receptor beta chains reported below all come from one sample, sequenced in a study of PD-1 blockade in classical Hodgkin lymphoma (TCRdb year 2020). The library was built by means of the immunoSEQ multiplex PCR assay. The table comes from immuneACCESS by way of TCRdb, which keeps in-frame sequences with V and J called. Part of the clones is missing from these tables; in studies checked, under half for an unresolved V gene and the rest for unknown reasons. The sample profile shows 5,500 to 7,000 clones; approximately 86% of them were found once. The ten largest clones capture about 43% of the sample. The time point label for this specimen denotes: cycle 4 day 1 (C4D1), after less than seven weeks of nivolumab. Relapse after autologous stem cell transplantation had occurred in all trial patients, and cohorts A, B and C were distinguished by prior brentuximab vedotin exposure. The sample consisted of peripheral blood mononuclear cells (PBMCs), taken before the fourth cycle of nivolumab. These receptors all come from a human donor with classical Hodgkin lymphoma.

As for this clone: Other DNA sequences in this specimen translate into the identical CDR3. The chain uses TRBV30 and TRBJ2-5; a weak D match, TRBD2 (7 bases). Trimming stripped 0 bases from V and 4 bases from J, with 18 bases between. Germline V gives CDR1 GTSNPN, CDR2 SVGIG (reference sequence). This CDR3 has 16 amino acids. The CDR3 protein is CAWSVNPWGGRETQYF. In nucleotides, the CDR3 is TGTGCCTGGAGTGTGAACCCCTGGGGGGGCCGAGAGACCCAGTACTTC.

As DNA, the CDR3 is TGTGCCAGCAGCTTACAGGGAGGGGATCAGCCCCAGCATTTT. It is translated as CASSLQGGDQPQHF. This rearrangement joins TRBV7-2 to TRBJ1-5, with D tentatively TRBD1 (5 bases). Trimming shortened V by 2 bases and J by 5 bases, and 10 bases separated the two germline ends. Germline V gene data show CDR1 as SGHTA and CDR2 as FQGNSA. This CDR3 region has 14 residues.

The V and J genes are TRBV18 and TRBJ1-3; D is possibly TRBD1 (5 bases). Deletions cut 2 bases from V and 3 bases from J, with 11 bases between. The germline gives CDR1 KGHSH, CDR2 LQKENI. The CDR3 spans 15 residues. The CDR3 nucleotides read TGTGCCAGCTCACCAACGGGGGTCGTTGGAAACACCATATATTTT. It is translated as CASSPTGVVGNTIYF. The variable domain in full, with the rest retrieved from reference TRBV18 and TRBJ1-3, is NAGVMQNPRHLVRRRGQEARLRCSPMKGHSHVYWYRQLPEEGLKFMVYLQKENIIDESGMPKERFSAEFPKEGPSILRIQQVVRGDSAAYFCASSPTGVVGNTIYFGEGSWLTVV.

The genes are TRBV29-1 and TRBJ1-1, with TRBD1 as a possible D gene (6 bases). CDR3 length: 11 amino acids. Germline assignment: CDR1 SQVTM and CDR2 ANQGSEA. V was clipped by 8 bases and J by 10 bases, with 17 bases between them. CDR3 region: CSSSAGVLAFF. The DNA for the CDR3 is TGCAGCTCCTCAGCAGGGGTCCTAGCTTTCTTT.

This clone was counted only a few times. J is TRBJ1-1 and V is TRBV14; D is uncertain. V was cut by 4 bases and J by 1 base, with 4 bases left in between. The CDR3 is made up of 12 amino acids. Per the germline V gene, CDR1 is SGHDN and CDR2 is FVKESK. For the CDR3, the DNA is TGTGCCAGCAGCCGCCGGAACACTGAAGCTTTCTTT. Its translation is CASSRRNTEAFF.

This rearrangement joins TRBV18 to TRBJ1-2; the D gene is possibly TRBD1 (5 bases). The CDR3 runs 15 residues. V was trimmed by 3 bases and J by 6 bases, leaving 17 bases between them. Per the germline V gene, CDR1 is KGHSH and CDR2 is LQKENI. CDR3 region: CASSPGQGTVDGYTF. The DNA for the CDR3 is TGTGCCAGCTCACCCGGGCAGGGAACGGTTGATGGCTACACCTTC.

This sequence joins TRBV10-3 and TRBJ1-2; 7 bases agree with TRBD1. Germline loops: CDR1 ENHRY, CDR2 SYGVKD. The trim removed 6 bases at V and 7 bases at J, leaving 11 bases unmatched. CDR3 length: 14 residues. The CDR3 bases are TGTGCCATCAGCTGGGACAGAGGTTACTCTGGCTACACCTTC. Protein product: CAISWDRGYSGYTF.

The chain couples TRBV4-1 to TRBJ2-2; no definite D call. The V end lost 3 bases, the J end lost 0 bases, and 11 bases lay between the germline ends. This CDR3 has 16 amino acids. CDR1 is MGHRA, CDR2 YSYEKL, per germline. The CDR3 DNA reads TGCGCCAGCAGCCACCCAGACCGGGCGAACACCGGGGAGCTGTTTTTT. Translating gives CASSHPDRANTGELFF.

In its sample, this clone was seen a few times. The chain couples TRBV29-1 to TRBJ1-1; maybe TRBD1 (5 bases). V gave up 4 bases and J gave up 0 bases, with 6 bases separating them. The CDR3 contains 12 residues. Germline-derived CDR1 and CDR2 are SQVTM and ANQGSEA. The chain's CDR3 is CSVGGVNTEAFF. Written as DNA, the CDR3 is TGCAGCGTTGGGGGGGTGAACACTGAAGCTTTCTTT.

This clone was observed a handful of times. The chain joins TRBV6-1 to TRBJ1-1; tentatively, D is TRBD1 (5 bases). Germline CDR1 is MNHNS and CDR2 is SASEGT. V lost 3 bases and J lost 7, with 9 bases in between. This CDR3 has 12 residues. CDR3 nucleotides: TGTGCCAGCAGTGACAGGGCCGTTGAAGCTTTCTTT. Translated, it gives CASSDRAVEAFF.

V usage is TRBV7-8 and J usage is TRBJ1-2; no reliable D call. Trimming took off 1 base at V and 2 bases at J, with 8 bases between the two ends. Germline CDR1 and CDR2: SGHVS and FQNEAQ. The CDR3 is 14 amino acids. CDR3: CASSLDWQNYGYTF. The CDR3 nucleotides read TGTGCCAGCAGCTTAGACTGGCAGAACTATGGCTACACCTTC.

The rearrangement uses TRBV7-9 and TRBJ1-1; D is unresolved. V lost 5 bases to trimming and J lost 0 bases, with 13 bases between them. Germline V gene data show CDR1 as SEHNR and CDR2 as FQNEAQ (reference sequence). The CDR3 loop spans 15 amino acids. The CDR3 protein is CASSRSTVMNTEAFF. For the CDR3, the DNA is TGTGCCAGCAGCCGTTCAACTGTGATGAACACTGAAGCTTTCTTT.

The J gene is TRBJ2-5, the V gene TRBV7-9; a weak D match, TRBD1 (6 bases). Germline CDR1 is SEHNR and CDR2 is FQNEAQ (reference sequence). The CDR3 is 17 residues long. Trimming pared 2 bases from V and 0 bases from J, leaving 16 bases between. CDR3: CASSLLEQGPYQETQYF. CDR3 DNA sequence: TGTGCCAGCAGCTTATTAGAACAGGGACCGTACCAAGAGACCCAGTACTTC.

The rearrangement joins TRBV7-9 to TRBJ2-7, with a tentative D call TRBD2 (6 bases). The V end lost 1 base, the J end lost 7 bases, and 20 bases lay between the germline ends. The CDR3 has 16 residues. Germline V lookup: CDR1 SEHNR, CDR2 FQNEAQ (reference sequence). CDR3 nucleotide sequence: TGTGCCAGCAGCTTAGAAGCACGGAGGGGTTCGGGTGAGCAGTACGTC. It yields the protein CASSLEARRGSGEQYV.

This chain uses TRBV19 with TRBJ2-1, with TRBD2 identical over 9 bases. The V and J ends lost 8 bases and 3 bases, in that order; junction bases with no gene match: 8. Germline V gives CDR1 LNHDA, CDR2 SQIVND (reference sequence). CDR3 length: 15 residues. The CDR3 DNA reads TGTGCCAGTGGGTTTGGCGGGGGGGACTACAATGAGCAGTTCTTC. Translated, it gives CASGFGGGDYNEQFF.

This chain uses TRBV5-4 with TRBJ1-2; maybe TRBD1 (5 bases). CDR1 is SGHNT and CDR2 is YYREEE in the germline V gene (reference sequence). The CDR3 runs 14 residues. Trimming left V 0 bases short and J 3 bases short, with 9 bases between. Here the CDR3 reads CASSLAAGDYGYTF. The CDR3 DNA follows: TGTGCCAGCAGCTTGGCAGCGGGGGACTATGGCTACACCTTC.

V and J are TRBV10-1 and TRBJ2-4, with 8 bases identical to TRBD1. Per the germline V gene, CDR1 is WNHNN and CDR2 is SYGVQD (reference sequence). Trimming removed 5 bases from V and 0 bases from J; junction bases left unmatched: 3. The CDR3 is 15 amino acids. CDR3 sequence (DNA): TGCGCCAGCAGTTCTGGACAGGGAGCCAAAAACATTCAGTACTTC. Translated, it gives CASSSGQGAKNIQYF.